This T cell receptor (beta chain) came from a study of shared clonotypes between healthy human individuals. The germline gives CDR1 SGHKS, CDR2 YYEKEE (reference sequence). The length of the CDR3 is 15 residues. Sequencing used immunoSEQ multiplex PCR; TCRdb keeps in-frame clones, though not all of them. The repertoire holds hundreds of thousands of clones, under 80% seen once, with 1.7% in the top ten. About this clone: At one boundary the junction diverges from the germline segment, which might be a read error.

Investigators divided CD4+ cells into CD45RA+ naive and CD45RA-negative memory subsets. Sequencing used memory CD4+ T cells sorted from blood. The subset here: CD45RA-negative fraction. The chain couples TRBV5-5 to TRBJ1-3, with D unresolved. The receptor was isolated from a woman aged 30 to 39 in good health. CDR3 bases: TGCGCCAGCAGCCAAGATCTTGGTCACGGAAACACCATATATTTT. This encodes CASSQDLGHGNTIYF. Full variable domain (rest looked up from reference TRBV5-5 and TRBJ1-3): DAGVTQSPTHLIKTRGQQVTLRCSPISGHKSVSWYQQVLGQGPQFIFQYYEKEERGRGNFPDRFSARQFPNYSSELNVNALLLGDSALYLCASSQDLGHGNTIYFGEGSWLTVV.